This T cell receptor (beta chain) was profiled in a study of blood T cell repertoires in COVID-19 (dated by TCRdb to between 2020 and 2021). About the full investigation: Collaborator samples came from the United States, Italy and Spain and covered acute and convalescent phases of COVID-19. The prospective study material was composed of cDNA or gDNA derived from T cells, B-cell-depleted T cells, or PBMCs. The dataset comprised deeply sampled blood TCRbeta repertoires from subjects exposed to, actively infected with, or recovered from COVID-19. The repertoires were made available in a free public database intended to serve as a resource for research on the immune response to SARS-CoV-2. Samples were obtained from the ongoing ImmuneRACE study (first 160 participants) and from some 1,300 subjects provided by 6 global collaborators. The sample metadata nearly always contained a de-identified subject ID, COVID-19 status, age in years and sex. Where available, HLA class I and class II types were taken from metadata supplied by the sample provider and were not determined by assay-based typing. Results the study describes overall, beyond this receptor: The quantity of clinical and demographic metadata differed by source and by participant and was supplied without curation.

TCRbeta CDR3 regions were amplified from genomic DNA using the immunoSEQ Assay, a bias-controlled multiplex PCR. Turning to the authors' computational methods: Nucleated cell counts per sample were estimated from amplification of reference gene primers within the assay. To quantify the absolute abundance of each unique TCRbeta CDR3 rearrangement, sequence reads were collapsed and filtered. For each sample, productive Simpson clonality was calculated as the square root of Simpson's diversity index across productive rearrangements. The immuneACCESS repertoire file appears here via TCRdb, limited to in-frame rearrangements. These files lack a portion of the clones; in checked studies, under half of the deficit traces to unresolved V genes, and the cause of the others is not known. V, J and clone size are taken as reported in that table, and D and trimming were inferred from the DNA itself. Here the sample has about 190,000 clones; about 77% occur a single time. Jointly, the top ten make up 2.5% to 3% of the sample.

Collaborating institutions collected whole blood in K2EDTA tubes following their own protocols. For TCRbeta analysis, collaborator samples were shipped as frozen whole blood, as isolated PBMCs, or as DNA extracted from either sample type. Note on this clone: There is no known antigen for this receptor. No base quality information exists; no much larger clone differs at one position.

The TCR originated in a woman of 80 years or more with active or convalescent COVID-19. The sample was peripheral blood.

For the CDR3, the sequence is CASSQVTTGELFF. The DNA sequence reads TGTGCCAGCAGCCAAGTAACTACCGGGGAGCTGTTTTTT. The V and J genes are TRBV3-1 (or the pseudogene TRBV3-2) and TRBJ2-2; no D gene can be assigned with confidence. From cysteine to phenylalanine, the CDR3 is 13 amino acids long. Here the CDR3 DNA is all that survives: 39 bases in frame from base 1. Trimming at the junction amounts to 1 base on V and 5 bases on J, and the germline ends lie 5 bases apart. From a lookup of the germline V gene (reference sequence), CDR1 and CDR2 are LGHDT and YNNKEL.